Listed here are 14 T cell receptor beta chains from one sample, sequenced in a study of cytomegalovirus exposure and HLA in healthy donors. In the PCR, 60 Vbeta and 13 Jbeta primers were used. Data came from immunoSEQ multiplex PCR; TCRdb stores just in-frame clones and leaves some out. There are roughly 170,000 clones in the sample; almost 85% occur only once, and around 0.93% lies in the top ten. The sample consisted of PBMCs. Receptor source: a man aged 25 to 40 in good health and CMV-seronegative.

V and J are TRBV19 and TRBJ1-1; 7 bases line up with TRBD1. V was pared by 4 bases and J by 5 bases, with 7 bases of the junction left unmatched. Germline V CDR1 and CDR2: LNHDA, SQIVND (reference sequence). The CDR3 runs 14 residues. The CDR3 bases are TGTGCCAGTAGTACTCATACAGGGGCAACTGAAGCTTTCTTT. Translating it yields CASSTHTGATEAFF.

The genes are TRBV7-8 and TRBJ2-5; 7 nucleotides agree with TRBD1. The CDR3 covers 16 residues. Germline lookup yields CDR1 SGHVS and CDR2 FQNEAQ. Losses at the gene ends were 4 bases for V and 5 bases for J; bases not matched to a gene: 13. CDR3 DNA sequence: TGTGCCAGCAGCTATACAGGGGAAGGGCTGGCGGAGACCCAGTACTTC. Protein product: CASSYTGEGLAETQYF. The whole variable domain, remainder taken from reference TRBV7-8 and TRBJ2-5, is GAGVSQSPRYKVAKRGQDVALRCDPISGHVSLFWYQQALGQGPEFLTYFQNEAQLDKSGLPSDRFFAERPEGSVSTLKIQRTQQEDSAVYLCASSYTGEGLAETQYFGPGTRLLVL.

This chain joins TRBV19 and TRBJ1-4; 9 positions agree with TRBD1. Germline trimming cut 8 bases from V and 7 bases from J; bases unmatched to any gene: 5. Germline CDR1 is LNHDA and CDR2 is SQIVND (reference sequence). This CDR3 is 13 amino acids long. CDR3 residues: CASSDRGGEKLFF. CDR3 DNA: TGTGCCAGTTCGGACAGGGGAGGTGAAAAACTGTTTTTT.

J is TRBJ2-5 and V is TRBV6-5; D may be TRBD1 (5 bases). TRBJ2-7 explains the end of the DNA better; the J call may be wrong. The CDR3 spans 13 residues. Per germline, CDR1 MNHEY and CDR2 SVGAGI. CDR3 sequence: CASSYSGIYEQYF. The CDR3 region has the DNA TGTGCCAGCAGTTATTCAGGGATCTACGAGCAGTACTTC.

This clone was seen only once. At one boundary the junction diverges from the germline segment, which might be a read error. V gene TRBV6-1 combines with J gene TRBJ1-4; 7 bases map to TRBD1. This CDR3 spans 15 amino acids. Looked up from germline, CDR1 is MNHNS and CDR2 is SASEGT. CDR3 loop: CATSPGGREDEKLFF. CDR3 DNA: TGTGCCACCAGTCCAGGGGGGCGGGAAGATGAAAAACTGTTTTTT.

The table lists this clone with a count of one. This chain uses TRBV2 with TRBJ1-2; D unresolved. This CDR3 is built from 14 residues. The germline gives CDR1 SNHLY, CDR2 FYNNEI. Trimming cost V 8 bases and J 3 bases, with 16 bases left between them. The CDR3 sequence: CASLLGWGDYGYTF. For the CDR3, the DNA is TGTGCCAGCCTTCTGGGTTGGGGAGACTATGGCTACACCTTC.

DNA of the CDR3: TGCAGCGTTGGGAGCGGGAGGGCCAGGGAGCAGTACTTC. As protein: CSVGSGRAREQYF. This sequence joins TRBV29-1 and TRBJ2-7; 10 positions agree with TRBD2. V shed 4 bases, J shed 7 bases, and the junction held 7 bases outside the gene matches. This CDR3 spans 13 amino acids. Germline V gives CDR1 SQVTM, CDR2 ANQGSEA.

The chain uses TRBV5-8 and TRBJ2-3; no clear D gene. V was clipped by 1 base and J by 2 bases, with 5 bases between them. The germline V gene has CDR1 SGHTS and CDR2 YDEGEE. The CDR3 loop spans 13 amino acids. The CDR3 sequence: CASSLRHTDTQYF. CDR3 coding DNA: TGTGCCAGCAGCTTGCGACACACAGATACGCAGTATTTT.

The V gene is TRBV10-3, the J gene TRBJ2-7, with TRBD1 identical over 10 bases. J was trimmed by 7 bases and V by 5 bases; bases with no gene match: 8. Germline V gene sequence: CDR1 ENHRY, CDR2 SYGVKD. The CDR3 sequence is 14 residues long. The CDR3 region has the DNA TGTGCCATCAGTACCCCGGGACAGGGGCATGAGCAGTACTTC. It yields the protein CAISTPGQGHEQYF.

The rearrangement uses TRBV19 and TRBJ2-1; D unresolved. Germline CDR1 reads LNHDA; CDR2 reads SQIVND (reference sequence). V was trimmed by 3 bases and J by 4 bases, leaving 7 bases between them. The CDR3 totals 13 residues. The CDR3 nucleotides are TGTGCCAGTAGTATCAACCTATACAATGAGCAGTTCTTC. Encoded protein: CASSINLYNEQFF.

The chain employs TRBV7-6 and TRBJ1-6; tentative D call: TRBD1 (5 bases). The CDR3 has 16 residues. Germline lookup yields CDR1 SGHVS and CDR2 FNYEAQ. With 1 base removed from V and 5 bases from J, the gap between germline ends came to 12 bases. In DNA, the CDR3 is TGTGCCAGCAGCTTAGGGACAATGATTCATAATTCACCCCTCCACTTT. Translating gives CASSLGTMIHNSPLHF.

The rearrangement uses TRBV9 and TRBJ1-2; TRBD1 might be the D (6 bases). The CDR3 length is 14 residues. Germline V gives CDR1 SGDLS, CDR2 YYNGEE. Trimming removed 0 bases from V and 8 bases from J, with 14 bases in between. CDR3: CASSVGGGLGGYTF. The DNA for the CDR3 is TGTGCCAGCAGCGTAGGGGGGGGCCTGGGGGGCTACACCTTC.

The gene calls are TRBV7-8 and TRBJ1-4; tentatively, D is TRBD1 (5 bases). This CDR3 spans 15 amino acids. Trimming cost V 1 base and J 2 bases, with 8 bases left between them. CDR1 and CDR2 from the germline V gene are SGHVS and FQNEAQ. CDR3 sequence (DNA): TGTGCCAGCAGCTTAGGGGGCGGTACTAATGAAAAACTGTTTTTT. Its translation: CASSLGGGTNEKLFF.

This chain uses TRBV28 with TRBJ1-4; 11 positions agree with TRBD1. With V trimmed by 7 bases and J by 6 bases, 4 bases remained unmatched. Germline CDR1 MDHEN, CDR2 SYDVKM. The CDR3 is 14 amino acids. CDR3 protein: CASNRDRGDEKLFF. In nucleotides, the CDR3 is TGTGCCAGCAACCGGGACAGGGGGGATGAAAAACTGTTTTTT.